The rows below give T cell receptor beta chains drawn from one sample of a study of cytomegalovirus exposure and HLA in healthy donors. TCRdb's copy holds only in-frame clones and misses some; the assay was immunoSEQ multiplex PCR. The table has some 150,000 clones, around 82% seen once. Sequenced input: PBMCs. The receptors here all came from a man over 45 in good health and CMV-seropositive. Each CDR3 is given with its conserved first and last residue. D genes are given only for firm matches. The size of a clone is reported for some rows only, either as once, few or many, or as a class for expanded clones.

TRBV30,TRBJ1-2,TRBD1,NA,CAWKPGGRQGAWYGYTF,TGTGCCTGGAAACCGGGGGGCCGGCAGGGGGCATGGTATGGCTACACCTTC
TRBV19,TRBJ2-5,TRBD2,few,CASSIGLTSGGLQETQYF,TGTGCCAGTAGTATAGGTTTGACTAGCGGGGGACTCCAAGAGACCCAGTACTTC
TRBV7-2,TRBJ1-1,TRBD1,NA,CASSFRQGTEAFF,TGTGCCAGCAGCTTCCGACAGGGCACTGAAGCTTTCTTT
TRBV27,TRBJ2-1,NA,NA,CASSLSPSNEQFF,TGTGCCAGCAGTTTATCCCCCAGCAATGAGCAGTTCTTC
TRBV19,TRBJ1-1,NA,NA,CASSRRTIGAEAFF,TGTGCCAGTAGTCGCCGGACGATCGGGGCTGAAGCTTTCTTT
TRBV7-2,TRBJ2-3,TRBD2,NA,CASRRGLAGPTDTQYF,TGTGCCAGCCGGAGGGGACTAGCGGGGCCCACAGATACGCAGTATTTT
TRBV28,TRBJ2-7,TRBD1,NA,CASSSTRTGDEQYF,TGTGCCAGCAGTTCCACCCGGACAGGGGACGAGCAGTACTTC
TRBV6-6,TRBJ1-3,TRBD1,NA,CASRHGQGNGNTIYF,TGTGCCAGCAGACACGGACAGGGGAACGGAAACACCATATATTTT
TRBV18,TRBJ2-5,NA,once,CASSRNPAGRTETQYF,TGTGCCAGCTCACGAAACCCAGCAGGGCGAACGGAGACCCAGTACTTC
TRBV30,TRBJ2-1,TRBD2,once,CAWSVPRGGAGNEQFF,TGTGCCTGGAGTGTCCCCCGCGGGGGGGCTGGCAATGAGCAGTTCTTC
TRBV20-1,TRBJ1-2,NA,NA,CSATESYGYTF,TGCAGTGCTACGGAGTCCTATGGCTACACCTTC
TRBV4-1,TRBJ1-2,NA,NA,CASSQGIGVTYGYTF,TGCGCCAGCAGCCAAGGGATAGGAGTTACCTATGGCTACACCTTC
TRBV2,TRBJ2-2,NA,NA,CASSEGGRELFF,TGTGCCAGCAGTGAAGGGGGCCGGGAGCTGTTTTTT
TRBV2,TRBJ1-6,TRBD1,few,CASSENWDRRNSPLHF,TGTGCCAGCAGTGAAAATTGGGACAGACGTAATTCACCCCTCCACTTT
TRBV29-1,TRBJ1-3,NA,NA,CSVGSTVGGNTIYF,TGCAGCGTTGGTTCGACAGTGGGGGGAAACACCATATATTTT
TRBV7-2,TRBJ2-3,NA,NA,CASSPVGGGRTDTQYF,TGTGCCAGCAGCCCGGTGGGGGGGGGCCGTACAGATACGCAGTATTTT
TRBV30,TRBJ1-2,NA,once,CAWSGYTGYGYTF,TGTGCCTGGAGTGGGTACACAGGCTATGGCTACACCTTC
TRBV9,TRBJ1-4,TRBD1,NA,CASSPRGTGNEKLFF,TGTGCCAGCAGCCCCCGAGGGACAGGGAATGAAAAACTGTTTTTT
TRBV7-2,TRBJ2-7,TRBD1,NA,CASSVDRGPAGEQYF,TGTGCCAGCAGCGTGGACAGGGGTCCAGCGGGGGAGCAGTACTTC
TRBV28,TRBJ2-7,TRBD2,NA,CASSFGGTGLYF,TGTGCCAGCAGTTTCGGGGGGACTGGCCTGTACTTC